A single sample is the source of the 12 T cell receptor beta chains below, sequenced in a study of blood T cells in healthy people across ages. Alongside a J-beta primer mix, a sample-barcoded 5' primer served in a second PCR lasting about 7 to 11 cycles. TCRdb ran MiXCR on the 5' RACE reads and lists one entry per CDR3 protein. Of 650,000 to 950,000 distinct CDR3 sequences in the sample, under 45% are singletons; the top ten hold about 21%. The sequenced sample consisted of blood. These receptors originate from a man between 60 and 70 years old in good health.

The rearrangement joins TRBV20-1 to TRBJ1-1; perhaps TRBD1 as D (6 bases). The germline V gene encodes CDR1 DFQATT and CDR2 SNEGSKA (reference sequence). V dropped 2 bases and J dropped 1 base, with 11 bases sitting between them. This CDR3 has 14 amino acids. The CDR3 coding sequence is TGCAGTGCTAGAACGGGGGCCGGGAACACTGAAGCTTTCTTT. Its protein product is CSARTGAGNTEAFF.

CDR3 bases: TGTGCCAGCAGCAGTGGACTGACAGGGGGCAGGGAGACCCAGTACTTC. It encodes CASSSGLTGGRETQYF. This sequence joins TRBV5-6 and TRBJ2-5; 10 bases line up with TRBD1. The CDR3 length is 16 residues. CDR1 is SGHDT, CDR2 YYEEEE, per germline. With V trimmed by 4 bases and J by 5 bases, 11 bases remained unmatched.

The sample holds one count of this clonotype. The chain recombines TRBV5-1 with TRBJ2-1; TRBD2 agrees at 7 bases. Germline CDR1 is SGHRS and CDR2 is YFSETQ. The junction had 7 bases not matched to a gene; V was cut back by 6 bases and J by 7 bases. The CDR3 runs 13 residues. The CDR3 DNA follows: TGCGCCAGCACCATTGGGGGGGGAAATGAGCAGTTCTTC. Its protein product is CASTIGGGNEQFF.

The rearrangement uses TRBV29-1 and TRBJ1-2; 7 positions match TRBD1. This CDR3 has 13 residues. CDR1 and CDR2 from the germline V gene are SQVTM and ANQGSEA. The V and J ends lost 6 bases and 2 bases, in that order; junction bases with no gene match: 6. The CDR3: CSVTGLKNYGYTF. The CDR3 nucleotides are TGCAGCGTGACAGGGTTAAAGAACTATGGCTACACCTTC.

This chain uses TRBV20-1 with TRBJ2-1; D tentatively reads TRBD1 or TRBD2 (5 bases each). The CDR3 is made up of 13 amino acids. V lost 6 bases and J lost 15, with 24 bases in between. Germline V gene lookup returns CDR1 DFQATT and CDR2 SNEGSKA (reference sequence). CDR3 amino acids: CSAPGPERLRAFF. CDR3 in DNA: TGCAGTGCCCCGGGACCAGAAAGGTTAAGGGCGTTCTTC.

Note on this clonotype: A much larger clone lies one base from this, so it may be a read error. The chain links TRBV3-1 to TRBJ2-5; 10 nucleotides agree with TRBD2. This CDR3 contains 14 residues. Germline assignment: CDR1 LGHDT and CDR2 YNNKEL (reference sequence). Trimming at V came to 2 bases and at J to 11 bases, leaving 8 bases not matched to a gene. CDR3 in amino acids: CASSQTSGVKEQYF. The CDR3, as DNA: TGTGCCAGCAGCCAAACTAGCGGGGTCAAAGAGCAGTACTTC.

The gene calls are TRBV9 and TRBJ2-3, with TRBD2 matching 10 bases. The CDR3 consists of 17 residues. Germline CDR1 and CDR2: SGDLS and YYNGEE. V lost 0 bases to trimming and J lost 2 bases; unmatched junction nucleotides: 6. CDR3 nucleotide sequence: TGTGCCAGCAGCGTAGTAGGTAGCGGGGGGCCCACAGATACGCAGTATTTT. It is translated as CASSVVGSGGPTDTQYF.

The chain is built from TRBV4-3 and TRBJ1-2; D is undetermined. This CDR3 spans 15 amino acids. Germline CDR1 LGHNA, CDR2 YSLEER. V lost 0 bases, J lost 2 bases, and 10 bases lay in between. This chain's CDR3 is CASSQDRASNYGYTF. The DNA for the CDR3 is TGCGCCAGCAGCCAAGATAGGGCCAGCAACTATGGCTACACCTTC.

The CDR3 coding sequence is TGCAGTGCTAGCAGGGGGAGCAACAATGAGCAGTTCTTC. It codes for CSASRGSNNEQFF. The chain couples TRBV20-1 to TRBJ2-1; TRBD1 matches 7 bases. The V segment lost 3 bases and the J segment 5 bases; nucleotides outside the gene matches: 4. CDR3 length: 13 residues. Germline V lookup: CDR1 DFQATT, CDR2 SNEGSKA (reference sequence).

This chain connects TRBV21-1 to TRBJ2-7. TRBV21-1 is noted as a pseudogene. The CDR3 contains 13 residues. The CDR3 reads CASRADDSVAQYF. For the CDR3, the DNA is TGTGCCAGTAGGGCAGATGACTCGGTAGCCCAGTACTTC.

This clonotype was detected many times. V gene TRBV11-2 combines with J gene TRBJ2-1, with 7 bases that match TRBD2. Germline-derived CDR1 and CDR2 are SGHAT and FQNNGV. V lost 5 bases to trimming and J lost 6 bases; unmatched junction nucleotides: 4. The CDR3 length is 13 residues. The CDR3 nucleotides are TGTGCCAGCAGCCCCGGGACTATCAATGAGCAGTTCTTC. It encodes CASSPGTINEQFF.

This chain links TRBV15 with TRBJ2-5, with TRBD1 matching over 8 bases. The DNA end lines up better with TRBJ2-7; the J call may be wrong. This CDR3 has 15 residues. Per germline, CDR1 LNHNV and CDR2 YYDKDF (reference sequence). CDR3 region: CATSSGRGRIHEQYF. As DNA, the CDR3 is TGTGCCACCAGCAGTGGCAGGGGGCGTATCCACGAGCAGTACTTC.